The 22 T cell receptor beta chains below all came from one sample that was sequenced in a study of blood T cell repertoires in COVID-19. Sequencing was performed with immunoSEQ multiplex PCR; in TCRdb, only in-frame clones are kept and a portion is missing. The sample gives around 250,000 clones, approximately 86% of which show up once; 6% to 9% is in the top ten. Sequencing was performed on peripheral blood. These receptors came from a woman in her 70s with active or convalescent COVID-19.

V and J are TRBV5-1 and TRBJ2-5; 7 bases match TRBD2. Germline V lookup: CDR1 SGHRS, CDR2 YFSETQ. This CDR3 spans 16 amino acids. The J segment lost 7 bases and the V segment lost 3 bases, leaving 15 bases of the junction unmatched. The CDR3 nucleotides are TGCGCCAGCAGCTCAATCCTAGCGGCGAGGCAGGGGACCCAGTACTTC. Amino acids: CASSSILAARQGTQYF.

The chain couples TRBV6-5 to TRBJ1-3, with D possibly matching TRBD1 (6 bases). Per the germline V gene, CDR1 is MNHEY and CDR2 is SVGAGI. CDR3 size: 15 residues. Trimming removed 6 bases from V and 4 bases from J, with 16 bases in between. As DNA, the CDR3 is TGTGCCAGCAGCCCCCGGGGGGCGACCGGAAACACCATATATTTT. Protein: CASSPRGATGNTIYF.

The chain combines TRBV11-2 with TRBJ2-7; 7 bases align to TRBD1. V dropped 3 bases and J dropped 1; count of bases not matched to a gene: 6. Germline V gene sequence: CDR1 SGHAT, CDR2 FQNNGV. This CDR3 has 15 residues. In DNA, the CDR3 is TGTGCCAGCAGCTTGGGTTTGGACAGGTCCTACGAGCAGTACTTC. Translated: CASSLGLDRSYEQYF.

This chain uses TRBV6-5 with TRBJ2-1; 8 bases map to TRBD1. The CDR3 consists of 13 residues. CDR1 is MNHEY, CDR2 SVGAGI, per germline. Losses at the gene ends were 8 bases for V and 5 bases for J; bases not matched to a gene: 5. Here the CDR3 reads CASRDRLHNEQFF. Here the CDR3 DNA reads TGTGCCAGCCGGGACAGGCTCCACAATGAGCAGTTCTTC.

The chain combines TRBV10-3 with TRBJ2-1; D might be TRBD1 (6 bases). V was trimmed by 11 bases and J by 9 bases, leaving 23 bases between them. Germline V gives CDR1 ENHRY, CDR2 SYGVKD. The CDR3 sequence is 14 residues long. In nucleotides, the CDR3 is TGTGCCGTAAGAGGGACAATTCAAGGTACTGAGCAGTTCTTC. It specifies CAVRGTIQGTEQFF.

This CDR3 is CATSREAGGPPREQFF. DNA of the CDR3: TGTGCCACCAGCAGAGAGGCGGGGGGCCCGCCGAGGGAGCAGTTCTTC. The chain employs TRBV15 and TRBJ2-1, with 8 nucleotides matching TRBD2. The CDR3 contains 16 residues. V trimming: 0 bases; J trimming: 10 bases; junction bases outside the gene matches: 11. The germline CDR1 and CDR2 sequences are LNHNV and YYDKDF (reference sequence). The entire variable domain, with the rest obtained from reference TRBV15 and TRBJ2-1, is as follows: DAMVIQNPRYQVTQFGKPVTLSCSQTLNHNVMYWYQQKSSQAPKLLFHYYDKDFNNEADTPDNFQSRRPNTSFCFLDIRSPGLGDTAMYLCATSREAGGPPREQFFGPGTRLTVL.

The chain is built from TRBV10-3 and TRBJ1-2; no clear D gene. Germline loops: CDR1 ENHRY, CDR2 SYGVKD. The CDR3 loop spans 11 amino acids. V lost 5 bases to trimming and J lost 8 bases, with 9 bases between them. The CDR3 DNA is TGTGCCATCAGTCCAGGATCCGGCTACACCTTC. Protein sequence: CAISPGSGYTF.

The V and J genes are TRBV4-3 and TRBJ1-2, with D perhaps TRBD1 (5 bases). Germline CDR1 LGHNA, CDR2 YSLEER. The CDR3 is made up of 17 amino acids. Trimming shortened V by 0 bases and J by 4 bases, and 18 bases separated the two germline ends. This CDR3 reads CASSQEFSSQASYGYTF. For the CDR3, the DNA is TGCGCCAGCAGCCAAGAATTCTCCTCACAGGCCTCCTATGGCTACACCTTC.

J is TRBJ1-1 and V is TRBV5-1; 12 positions agree with TRBD1. CDR3 length: 16 amino acids. Per germline, CDR1 SGHRS and CDR2 YFSETQ. With 2 bases clipped from V and 4 bases from J, the junction kept 6 bases outside the gene matches. Here the CDR3 DNA reads TGCGCCAGCAGCTTTGGGGACAGGGGGCGGGCCACTGAAGCTTTCTTT. This encodes CASSFGDRGRATEAFF. The entire variable domain, with the rest obtained from reference TRBV5-1 and TRBJ1-1, is as follows: KAGVTQTPRYLIKTRGQQVTLSCSPISGHRSVSWYQQTPGQGLQFLFEYFSETQRNKGNFPGRFSGRQFSNSRSEMNVSTLELGDSALYLCASSFGDRGRATEAFFGQGTRLTVV.

V usage is TRBV4-1 and J usage is TRBJ2-7, with TRBD1 matching 10 bases. Germline CDR1 reads MGHRA; CDR2 reads YSYEKL. V lost 4 bases, J lost 7 bases, and 13 bases stayed unmatched. This CDR3 is 16 amino acids long. The CDR3 region has the DNA TGCGCCAGCAGCCGCAGCACCGGGACAGGGGTGGGAGAGCAGTACTTC. It translates to CASSRSTGTGVGEQYF.

CDR3 sequence reads: CASSLTRNQPQHF. CDR3 coding DNA: TGTGCCAGCAGCTTGACACGCAATCAGCCCCAGCATTTT. This chain links TRBV11-1 with TRBJ1-5; D is unresolved. Trimming removed 3 bases at V and 2 bases at J, with 5 bases between. This CDR3 spans 13 amino acids. Germline loops: CDR1 SGHAT, CDR2 FQDESV (reference sequence).

The V and J genes are TRBV9 and TRBJ2-7; 11 bases fit TRBD1. Germline V gene data show CDR1 as SGDLS and CDR2 as YYNGEE. The CDR3 loop spans 15 amino acids. J was trimmed by 5 bases and V by 2 bases; bases with no gene match: 6. The chain's CDR3 is CASSVVGQGGDEQYF. CDR3 DNA sequence: TGTGCCAGCAGCGTTGTGGGACAGGGGGGAGACGAGCAGTACTTC.

This rearrangement joins TRBV6-5 to TRBJ1-2; no reliable D call. This CDR3 has 13 amino acids. Germline CDR1 MNHEY, CDR2 SVGAGI. The ends were cut back, 7 bases at V and 5 bases at J, with 14 bases in the middle. The CDR3 DNA sequence: TGTGCCAGCACCAGGACTTACGCTTATGGCTACACCTTC. Encoded protein: CASTRTYAYGYTF.

The chain links TRBV12-3 or TRBV12-4 to TRBJ1-6; D not resolved. V was pared by 4 bases and J by 9 bases, with 10 bases between. This CDR3 has 13 amino acids. The CDR3 here is CASSSKEGSPLHF. The CDR3 DNA is TGTGCCAGCAGTTCAAAAGAGGGTTCACCCCTCCACTTT.

This rearrangement joins TRBV10-1 to TRBJ2-2; D gene unclear. The germline V and J ends were trimmed by 4 bases and 4 bases, with 7 bases remaining between them. CDR1 and CDR2 from the germline V gene are WNHNN and SYGVQD (reference sequence). This CDR3 region has 13 residues. The CDR3 protein is CASSVDSTGELFF. CDR3 sequence (DNA): TGCGCCAGCAGTGTCGATAGCACCGGGGAGCTGTTTTTT.

On this clone: The same CDR3 arises from other DNA sequences in this sample as well. The V gene is TRBV20-1, the J gene TRBJ2-7; D gene uncertain. Trimming pared 2 bases from V and 0 bases from J, leaving 2 bases between. CDR3 length: 11 amino acids. The V gene's germline CDR1 is DFQATT and CDR2 SNEGSKA (reference sequence). The CDR3 reads CSARLSYEQYF. The DNA for the CDR3 is TGCAGTGCTAGACTCTCCTACGAGCAGTACTTC.

This chain joins TRBV7-2 and TRBJ2-1; TRBD1 is a possible D gene (7 bases). The V gene lost 4 bases and the J gene lost 9 bases, with 16 bases spanning the gap. Germline CDR1 SGHTA, CDR2 FQGNSA. The CDR3 extends over 14 amino acids. CDR3 nucleotide sequence: TGTGCCAGCAGCTGGGACAGCAGGGGAGGTGAGCAGTTCTTC. Protein product: CASSWDSRGGEQFF.

This clone was found a few times. V is TRBV14 and J is TRBJ2-7, with 7 bases identical to TRBD1. Germline trimming cut 2 bases from V and 6 bases from J; bases unmatched to any gene: 7. CDR1 and CDR2 from the germline V gene are SGHDN and FVKESK. CDR3 length equals 14 residues. The CDR3 nucleotides read TGTGCCAGCAGCCAAATCCGGGACAGCACCGAGCAGTACTTC. Its translation: CASSQIRDSTEQYF.

J is TRBJ1-1 and V is TRBV5-1; D is uncertain. V lost 1 base, J lost 1 base, and 8 bases lay in between. The CDR3 contains 14 residues. Germline CDR1 SGHRS, CDR2 YFSETQ. CDR3 loop: CASSLLGANTEAFF. Written as DNA, the CDR3 is TGCGCCAGCAGCTTGCTTGGAGCGAACACTGAAGCTTTCTTT.

This clone was seen once. The V call is TRBV11-2, the J call TRBJ2-7; the match to TRBD1 covers 7 bases. This CDR3 comprises 13 residues. Germline V CDR1 and CDR2: SGHAT, FQNNGV. V was clipped by 5 bases and J by 9 bases; unmatched bases: 10. The CDR3 spells CASSPQGNGRQYF. The CDR3 nucleotides are TGTGCCAGCAGCCCACAGGGGAATGGGAGGCAGTACTTC.

This chain uses TRBV24-1 with TRBJ2-3, with a weak D call TRBD1 (5 bases). With 4 bases removed from V and 0 bases from J, the gap between germline ends came to 16 bases. Per the germline V gene, CDR1 is KGHDR and CDR2 is SFDVKD. There are 17 residues in the CDR3. CDR3 amino acids: CATSDPFGSGSTDTQYF. As DNA, the CDR3 is TGTGCCACCAGTGACCCCTTCGGATCAGGGAGCACAGATACGCAGTATTTT.

The rearrangement uses TRBV9 and TRBJ1-3; perhaps TRBD1 as D (5 bases). The ends were cut back, 4 bases at V and 0 bases at J, with 11 bases in the middle. CDR1 and CDR2 (germline): SGDLS, YYNGEE. CDR3 length equals 15 residues. CDR3 nucleotide sequence: TGTGCCAGCAGCCCCCGGACAAGCTCTGGAAACACCATATATTTT. Protein product: CASSPRTSSGNTIYF.